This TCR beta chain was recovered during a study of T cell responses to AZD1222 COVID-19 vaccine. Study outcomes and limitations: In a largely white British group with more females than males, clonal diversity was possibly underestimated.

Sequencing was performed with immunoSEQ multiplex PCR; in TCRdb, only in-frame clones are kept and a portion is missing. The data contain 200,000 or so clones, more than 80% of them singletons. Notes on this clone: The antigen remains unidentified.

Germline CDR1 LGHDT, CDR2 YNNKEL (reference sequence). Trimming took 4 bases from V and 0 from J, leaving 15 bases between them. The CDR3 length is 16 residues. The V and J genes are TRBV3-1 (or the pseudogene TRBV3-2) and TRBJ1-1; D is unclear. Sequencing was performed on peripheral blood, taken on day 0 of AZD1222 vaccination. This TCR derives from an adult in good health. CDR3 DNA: TGTGCCAGCAGCCCCCGCCAAAGACCCATGAACACTGAAGCTTTCTTT. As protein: CASSPRQRPMNTEAFF.